The sequence of this T cell receptor (beta chain) was determined in a study of response to subunit inactivated influenza vaccine. The germline V gene encodes CDR1 MNHNY and CDR2 SVGAGI (reference sequence). This CDR3 contains 12 residues. To note about this clonotype: What it binds is not known.

TCRdb recomputed calls from the RT-PCR reads with MiXCR, one row per CDR3 protein. In the table there are about 800,000 distinct CDR3 sequences, about 20% of which are singletons. Study-wide points: The authors suggested that few new T cells are recruited per seasonal influenza vaccination.

This clonotype originated in a man aged 50-60 years who received an inactivated influenza vaccine. Sequencing was performed on PBMCs from blood, taken roughly 5 days after vaccination. The genes are TRBV6-6 and TRBJ2-2; possibly TRBD1 or TRBD2 for D (5 bases each). This chain's CDR3 is CATGQVPGELFF. For the CDR3, the DNA is TGTGCTACGGGGCAGGTACCCGGGGAGCTGTTTTTT.